The clone carrying this T cell receptor beta chain was counted between two and nine times. What it binds is unknown. This sample is part of a study of CD8 T cells in ankylosing spondylitis. General study findings and limits: A TCR beta motif made of fewer than 10 highly homologous variants seemed typical of ankylosing spondylitis blood. Reactive arthritis synovial fluid and blood previously showed some of these motif variants.

MiXCR, run by TCRdb on the 5' RACE reads, gives a single entry per CDR3 protein. The sample comprises approximately 220,000 distinct CDR3 sequences, 20% to 30% of which are singletons, and approximately 6.6% rests with the top ten. Germline assignment: CDR1 MGHRA and CDR2 YSYEKL. The V end lost 3 bases, the J end lost 7 bases, and 12 bases lay between the germline ends. The CDR3 covers 13 residues. The sequence was collected from a male donor with ankylosing spondylitis or in good health (not recorded which). This chain connects TRBV4-1 to TRBJ1-1; D not certain. Source material: blood, either unsorted or a sorted T cell fraction (not recorded which). CDR3: CASSQAGENEAFF. The CDR3, as DNA: TGCGCCAGCAGCCAGGCCGGGGAAAATGAAGCTTTCTTT.